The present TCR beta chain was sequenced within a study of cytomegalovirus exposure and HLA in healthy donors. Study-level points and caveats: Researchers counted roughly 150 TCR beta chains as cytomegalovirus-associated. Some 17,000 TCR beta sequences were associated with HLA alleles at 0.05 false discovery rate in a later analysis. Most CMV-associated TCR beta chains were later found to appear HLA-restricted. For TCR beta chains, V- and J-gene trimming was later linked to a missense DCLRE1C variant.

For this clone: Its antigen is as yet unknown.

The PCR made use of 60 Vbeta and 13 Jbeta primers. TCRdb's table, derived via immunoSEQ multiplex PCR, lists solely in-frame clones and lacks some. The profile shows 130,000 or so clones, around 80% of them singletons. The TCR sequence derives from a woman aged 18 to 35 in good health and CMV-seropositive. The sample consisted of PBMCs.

CDR3 residues: CASRSTGQETQYF. The DNA of the CDR3 is TGTGCCAGCAGGAGCACAGGGCAAGAGACCCAGTACTTC. The genes are TRBV6-1 and TRBJ2-5; D possibly corresponds to TRBD1 (6 bases). The CDR3 consists of 13 residues. V lost 6 bases and J 2 bases, leaving 10 bases between the germline ends. Germline V gene sequence: CDR1 MNHNS, CDR2 SASEGT.